This T cell receptor beta chain was identified during a study of OX40 agonist ivuxolimab in advanced cancers. Study as a whole: It was ivuxolimab, an agonistic anti-OX40 (CD134) antibody, that patients were treated with. Ivuxolimab was administered intravenously to patients at 0.01 to 10 mg/kg every 2 weeks.

Assay: immunoSEQ multiplex PCR; the TCRdb copy retains only in-frame clones and omits some. The repertoire includes fewer than 85,000 clones, roughly 92% of them detected once, and about 11% sits in the top ten. Germline V gene lookup returns CDR1 SGHNT and CDR2 YYREEE (reference sequence). The CDR3 length is 15 residues. The J segment lost 4 bases and the V segment lost 3 bases, leaving 6 bases of the junction unmatched. The origin of this receptor is an adult with an advanced solid tumor such as melanoma, head and neck, liver or kidney cancer. V and J are TRBV5-4 and TRBJ2-7; 11 nucleotides align to TRBD1. Material: CD4+ or CD8+ T cells sorted from blood, obtained in a trial of the OX40 agonist ivuxolimab. CDR3: CASSWGQGEIYEQYF. Written as DNA, the CDR3 is TGTGCCAGCAGCTGGGGACAGGGGGAAATTTACGAGCAGTACTTC.